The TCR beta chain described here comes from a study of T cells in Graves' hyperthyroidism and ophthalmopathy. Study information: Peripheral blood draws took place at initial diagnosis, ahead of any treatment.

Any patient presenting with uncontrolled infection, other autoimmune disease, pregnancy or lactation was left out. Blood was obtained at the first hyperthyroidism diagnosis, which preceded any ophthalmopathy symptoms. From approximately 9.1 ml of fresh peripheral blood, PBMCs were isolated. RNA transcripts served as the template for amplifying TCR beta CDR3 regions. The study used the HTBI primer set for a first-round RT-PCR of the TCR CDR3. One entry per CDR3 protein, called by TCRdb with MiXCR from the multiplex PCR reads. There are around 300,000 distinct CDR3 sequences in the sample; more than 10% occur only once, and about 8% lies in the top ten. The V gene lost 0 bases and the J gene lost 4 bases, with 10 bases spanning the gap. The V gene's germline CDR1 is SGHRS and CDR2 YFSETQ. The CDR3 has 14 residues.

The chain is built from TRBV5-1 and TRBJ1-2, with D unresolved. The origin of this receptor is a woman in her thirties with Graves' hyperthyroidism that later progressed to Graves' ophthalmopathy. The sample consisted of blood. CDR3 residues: CASSLAYGSYGYTF. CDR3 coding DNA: TGCGCCAGCAGCTTGGCTTATGGGTCCTATGGCTACACCTTC.